This T cell receptor (beta chain) originates from a study of T-cell memory formation after mild COVID-19. Overall study context: TCR clusters were largely donor specific.

After 5'RACE with constant-segment primers, TCR alpha and TCR beta cDNA libraries carrying sample barcodes and UMIs were obtained. TCRdb passed the 5' RACE reads through MiXCR, listing each CDR3 protein once. The sample lists over 350,000 distinct CDR3 sequences, about 17% occurring once. Regarding the study as a whole: The CD4+ clones that contracted clustered mainly within CM and EM, and the CD8+ clones concentrated in EMRA. Day 15 to 85 contractors were CD4/CD8 balanced; later expanders leaned CD4+.

On this clonotype itself: Its matching antigen is unknown.

Sequencing input: PBMCs or a T cell subset sorted from them (not recorded which). The receptor's source is a man younger than 30 who had mild COVID-19 (a few samples of this study predate the infection). Cell type and time point are not known.

This chain's CDR3 is CASSFRDRKYNSPLHF. CDR3 in DNA: TGTGCCAGCAGCTTCCGGGACAGGAAATATAATTCACCCCTCCACTTT. This chain joins TRBV5-4 and TRBJ1-6, with 8 bases lining up with TRBD1. The junction had 5 bases not matched to a gene; V was cut back by 2 bases and J by 4 bases. In germline, CDR1 is SGHNT, CDR2 YYREEE (reference sequence). CDR3 length: 16 residues.